The present TCR beta chain was sequenced within a study of regulatory T cells in long-lasting Graves disease. This clonotype appeared a few times. Time point given: newly diagnosed GD, antithyroid drugs for less than 3 months. Isolated PBMC RNA provided the starting material for the TCR library. Assembly of TCR beta libraries relied on iRepertoire HTBI primers together with Arm-PCR of CDR3 regions. TCRdb ran MiXCR on the multiplex PCR reads and lists one entry per CDR3 protein. Here the sample spans about 560,000 distinct CDR3 sequences, 16% being singletons. The sample also formed part of further work on T cells in Graves' hyperthyroidism and ophthalmopathy.

This receptor was identified in a man between 18 and 29 years old with Graves disease. The sample here was peripheral blood mononuclear cells (PBMCs), taken at new diagnosis, from a patient treated with antithyroid drugs.

CDR3 amino acids: CSARETGGDNQPQHF. Written as DNA, the CDR3 is TGCAGTGCTAGGGAAACGGGGGGGGACAATCAGCCCCAGCATTTT. The chain links TRBV20-1 to TRBJ1-5, with D possibly being TRBD1 (5 bases). The CDR3 length is 15 residues. Germline V CDR1 and CDR2: DFQATT, SNEGSKA (reference sequence). V was cut by 3 bases and J by 3 bases, with 15 bases left in between.